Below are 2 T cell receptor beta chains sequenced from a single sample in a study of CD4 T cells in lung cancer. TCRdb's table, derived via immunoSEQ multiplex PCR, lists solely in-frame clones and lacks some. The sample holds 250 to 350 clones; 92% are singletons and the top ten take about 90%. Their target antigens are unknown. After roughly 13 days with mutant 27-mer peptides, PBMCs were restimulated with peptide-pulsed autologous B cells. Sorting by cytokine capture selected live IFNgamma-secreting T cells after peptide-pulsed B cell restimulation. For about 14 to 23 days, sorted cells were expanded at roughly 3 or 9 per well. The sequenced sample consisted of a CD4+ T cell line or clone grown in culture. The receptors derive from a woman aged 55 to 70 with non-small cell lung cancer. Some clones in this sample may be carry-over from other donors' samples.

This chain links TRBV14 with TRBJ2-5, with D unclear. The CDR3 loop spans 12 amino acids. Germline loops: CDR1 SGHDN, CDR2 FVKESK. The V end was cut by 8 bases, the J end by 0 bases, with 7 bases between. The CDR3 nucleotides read TGTGCCAGCGGCCGGAACCAAGAGACCCAGTACTTC. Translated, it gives CASGRNQETQYF.

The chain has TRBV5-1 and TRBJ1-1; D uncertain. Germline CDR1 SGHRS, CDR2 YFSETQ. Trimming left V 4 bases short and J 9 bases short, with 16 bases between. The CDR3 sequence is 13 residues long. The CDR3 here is CASSPALRRKAFF. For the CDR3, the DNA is TGCGCCAGCAGCCCCGCCCTACGGCGGAAAGCTTTCTTT.